This T cell receptor beta chain emerged from a study of blood T cells in healthy people across ages. Each donor's blood draw was approximately 10 milliliters of peripheral blood. PBMCs were isolated at a quantity of at least 6.5 million per sample. The extraction recovered at least 5 micrograms of total RNA per sample. This clonotype was recorded a few times. Primers used in a second PCR of about 7 to 12 cycles were a sample-barcoded 5' primer and a J-beta primer mix. A template-switch adaptor with 12 random nucleotides tagged each cDNA molecule. TCRdb passed the 5' RACE reads through MiXCR, listing each CDR3 protein once. The table has under 800,000 distinct CDR3 sequences, 20% to 25% seen once. The receptor was isolated from a man between 65 and 85 years old in good health. Input material: blood.

CDR3 sequence: CSASTGHTDTQYF. The CDR3 DNA is TGCAGCGCATCAACAGGGCACACAGATACGCAGTATTTT. This chain joins TRBV29-1 and TRBJ2-3; tentatively, D is TRBD1 (6 bases). The CDR3 covers 13 residues. V gave up 7 bases and J gave up 2 bases, with 13 bases separating them. CDR1 is SQVTM, CDR2 ANQGSEA, per germline.